The 30 T cell receptor beta chains presented below share a single source sample, sequenced in a study of identical twins. From the 5' RACE reads, TCRdb called clonotypes with MiXCR, one entry per CDR3 protein. Of hundreds of thousands of distinct CDR3 sequences listed, approximately 22% are singletons. The sample was also linked to a second study, of T cells expressing NK-cell markers.

Material for sequencing was PBMCs. The receptors originated from a woman under 30 in good health.

This chain links TRBV27 with TRBJ2-3; weak D call: TRBD1 (6 bases). The length of the CDR3 is 14 residues. From germline, CDR1 is MNHEY and CDR2 SMNVEV (reference sequence). Between the trimmed V and J ends, which lost 10 bases and 1 base, there was a span of 15 bases. The CDR3 here is CATKQGLGTDTQYF. The CDR3 DNA reads as TGTGCCACTAAACAGGGTTTAGGCACAGATACGCAGTATTTT.

DNA of the CDR3: TGCAGTGCTAGATTTTGGCGGGAGCCCACAGATACGCAGTATTTT. This sequence encodes CSARFWREPTDTQYF. The chain links TRBV20-1 to TRBJ2-3; 7 nucleotides match TRBD2. This CDR3 is 15 amino acids long. The germline gives CDR1 DFQATT, CDR2 SNEGSKA (reference sequence). V lost 2 bases to trimming and J lost 2 bases; unmatched junction nucleotides: 7.

The J gene is TRBJ2-7, the V gene TRBV12-3 or TRBV12-4; a weak D match, TRBD1 (5 bases). The CDR3 runs 17 residues. Trimming shortened V by 1 base and J by 3 bases, and 19 bases separated the two germline ends. The CDR3 protein is CASSLGRVQTAYYEQYF. The CDR3 DNA follows: TGTGCCAGCAGTTTAGGGCGTGTACAGACAGCCTACTACGAGCAGTACTTC.

This clonotype was seen only a few times. The CDR3 bases are TGCAGCGTCCACAGGGGGGCGGAGACCCAGTACTTC. It specifies CSVHRGAETQYF. The rearrangement uses TRBV29-1 and TRBJ2-5; 8 nucleotides line up with TRBD1. Trimming removed 6 bases from V and 5 bases from J; junction bases left unmatched: 5. There are 12 residues in the CDR3. Germline loops: CDR1 SQVTM, CDR2 ANQGSEA.

J is TRBJ2-3 and V is TRBV6-5; weak D call: TRBD2 (5 bases). This CDR3 comprises 14 residues. V gave up 0 bases and J gave up 6 bases, with 10 bases separating them. Germline CDR1 and CDR2: MNHEY and SVGAGI. For the CDR3, the DNA is TGTGCCAGCAGTTACTCTAAAGGCGGGGATACGCAGTATTTT. Protein sequence: CASSYSKGGDTQYF.

V is TRBV5-1 and J is TRBJ1-1; tentative D call: TRBD1 (6 bases). CDR1 is SGHRS, CDR2 YFSETQ, per germline. V lost 2 bases, J lost 3 bases, and 17 bases lay in between. The CDR3 consists of 16 residues. This CDR3 is CASSFLPGHRDTEAFF. The CDR3 region has the DNA TGCGCCAGCAGCTTCCTACCGGGACATAGGGACACTGAAGCTTTCTTT.

This clonotype has just a few counts. The chain combines TRBV12-3 or TRBV12-4 with TRBJ1-2, with 7 bases identical to TRBD1. J gave up 7 bases and V 5 bases, and 7 bases lay outside the gene matches. The CDR3 totals 13 residues. The DNA for the CDR3 is TGTGCCAGCAGTCAGACTGACAGGGTTGGCTACACCTTC. This encodes CASSQTDRVGYTF.

CDR3 amino acids: CAISESGAVGELFF. The CDR3 nucleotides read TGTGCCATCAGTGAGTCCGGAGCGGTCGGGGAGCTGTTTTTT. This sequence joins TRBV10-3 and TRBJ2-2; D might be TRBD2 (5 bases). The CDR3 runs 14 residues. The germline V gene encodes CDR1 ENHRY and CDR2 SYGVKD. Trimming took 0 bases from V and 7 from J, leaving 9 bases between them.

The table lists this clonotype with many counts. The chain combines TRBV2 with TRBJ2-1, with D unresolved. V shed 3 bases and J shed 9 bases, with 15 bases lying between them. Germline V lookup: CDR1 SNHLY, CDR2 FYNNEI. The CDR3 extends over 14 amino acids. DNA of the CDR3: TGTGCCAGCAGTGACCTAGTAGGTTCCGGTGAGCAGTTCTTC. Residues: CASSDLVGSGEQFF.

The chain has TRBV27 and TRBJ2-7; D may be TRBD1 (6 bases). V was clipped by 3 bases and J by 2 bases, with 14 bases between them. CDR1 and CDR2 (germline): MNHEY, SMNVEV (reference sequence). The CDR3 runs to 15 residues. CDR3 DNA: TGTGCCAGCAGTTTTGGGGGCAGCTCAGCCTACGAGCAGTACTTC. This sequence encodes CASSFGGSSAYEQYF.

V usage is TRBV29-1 and J usage is TRBJ2-7; TRBD1 matches 7 bases. V trimming: 5 bases; J trimming: 5 bases; junction bases outside the gene matches: 9. Germline lookup yields CDR1 SQVTM and CDR2 ANQGSEA. The CDR3 sequence is 13 residues long. The CDR3 protein is CSVSGRGNHEQYF. As DNA, the CDR3 is TGCAGCGTTAGTGGCAGGGGGAACCACGAGCAGTACTTC.

This clonotype was recorded a few times. The rearrangement links TRBV29-1 to TRBJ2-1; D call uncertain. Germline loops: CDR1 SQVTM, CDR2 ANQGSEA. The CDR3 extends over 14 amino acids. Trimming cost V 4 bases and J 0 bases, with 10 bases left between them. The CDR3 nucleotides read TGCAGCGTTGGTGAGTTACGCTCCTACAATGAGCAGTTCTTC. Translating gives CSVGELRSYNEQFF.

V and J are TRBV12-3 or TRBV12-4 and TRBJ2-5; no reliable D call. This CDR3 spans 13 amino acids. V lost 4 bases and J lost 5, with 11 bases in between. The CDR3 reads CASSYDLEETQYF. The CDR3, as DNA: TGTGCCAGCAGTTACGATCTGGAGGAGACCCAGTACTTC.

The chain carries TRBV7-9 and TRBJ1-2; TRBD1 aligns across 8 bases. CDR3 size: 15 residues. Germline loops: CDR1 SEHNR, CDR2 FQNEAQ (reference sequence). Unmatched junction bases numbered 15, after V lost 7 bases and J lost 8 bases. The CDR3 sequence: CASTSGTGSRRGYTF. CDR3 DNA sequence: TGTGCCAGCACCTCAGGGACAGGAAGCCGCAGGGGCTACACCTTC. The full variable domain, in which reference TRBV7-9 and TRBJ1-2 provide the parts outside the CDR3, is DTGVSQNPRHKITKRGQNVTFRCDPISEHNRLYWYRQTLGQGPEFLTYFQNEAQLEKSRLLSDRFSAERPKGSFSTLEIQRTEQGDSAMYLCASTSGTGSRRGYTFGSGTRLTVV.

This clonotype was detected many times. V gene TRBV6-5 combines with J gene TRBJ2-5; D is unresolved. In germline, CDR1 is MNHEY, CDR2 SVGAGI. CDR3 length equals 15 residues. V lost 6 bases, J lost 0 bases, and 14 bases lay in between. The CDR3 nucleotides read TGTGCCAGCAGGGTACTCCAAGCGTACCAAGAGACCCAGTACTTC. Residues: CASRVLQAYQETQYF.

This clonotype was recorded many times. The chain couples TRBV6-5 to TRBJ2-3; D ambiguous. The V end lost 0 bases, the J end lost 0 bases, and 7 bases lay between the germline ends. Germline CDR1 MNHEY, CDR2 SVGAGI. The CDR3 runs 15 residues. The DNA of the CDR3 is TGTGCCAGCAGTTACTCTGGCGCTAGCACAGATACGCAGTATTTT. Protein sequence: CASSYSGASTDTQYF.

This clonotype was seen a handful of times. CDR3 sequence: CASKAGGPPDTQYF. CDR3 nucleotide sequence: TGTGCCAGCAAAGCGGGAGGGCCGCCAGATACGCAGTATTTT. The J gene is TRBJ2-3, the V gene TRBV5-4; TRBD2 aligns across 10 bases. The length of the CDR3 is 14 residues. Per germline, CDR1 SGHNT and CDR2 YYREEE (reference sequence). The V and J ends lost 6 bases and 4 bases, in that order; junction bases with no gene match: 5. Full variable domain (outside the CDR3, taken from reference TRBV5-4 and TRBJ2-3): ETGVTQSPTHLIKTRGQQVTLRCSSQSGHNTVSWYQQALGQGPQFIFQYYREEENGRGNFPPRFSGLQFPNYSSELNVNALELDDSALYLCASKAGGPPDTQYFGPGTRLTVL.

V usage is TRBV24-1 and J usage is TRBJ2-7; 8 bases line up with TRBD2. Germline V gene data show CDR1 as KGHDR and CDR2 as SFDVKD. The CDR3 totals 16 residues. Losses at the gene ends were 0 bases for V and 2 bases for J; bases not matched to a gene: 5. In DNA form, the CDR3 reads TGTGCCACCAGTGATTTGTGCCTAGCGGGCACCTACGAGCAGTACTTC. Protein: CATSDLCLAGTYEQYF.

This rearrangement joins TRBV6-1 to TRBJ2-1; D is perhaps TRBD1 or TRBD2 (5 bases each). V lost 6 bases to trimming and J lost 0 bases, with 18 bases between them. The germline V gene has CDR1 MNHNS and CDR2 SASEGT. CDR3 length: 17 amino acids. The CDR3 nucleotides read TGTGCCAGCAGCCTTACCGCCGAGGGGAGCTCCTACAATGAGCAGTTCTTC. Its translation: CASSLTAEGSSYNEQFF.

The gene calls are TRBV30 and TRBJ2-2; TRBD2 agrees at 11 bases. This CDR3 region has 15 residues. CDR1 and CDR2 from the germline V gene are GTSNPN and SVGIG (reference sequence). The trim removed 8 bases at V and 2 bases at J, leaving 7 bases unmatched. The CDR3 reads CAPVLAGANTGELFF. The CDR3 region has the DNA TGTGCCCCCGTACTAGCGGGGGCAAACACCGGGGAGCTGTTTTTT.

This clonotype was recorded at least ten times. This chain links TRBV2 with TRBJ1-4; D may be TRBD1 (5 bases). This CDR3 region has 12 residues. Germline V gene data show CDR1 as SNHLY and CDR2 as FYNNEI. Trimming removed 11 bases at V and 4 bases at J, with 11 bases between. The CDR3 coding sequence is TGTGCCGCAAGAGGGGATAATGAAAAACTGTTTTTT. It specifies CAARGDNEKLFF.

This chain uses TRBV20-1 with TRBJ1-1; D may be TRBD1 (5 bases). Germline V lookup: CDR1 DFQATT, CDR2 SNEGSKA (reference sequence). V was trimmed by 3 bases and J by 8 bases, leaving 16 bases between them. This CDR3 comprises 13 residues. CDR3 in amino acids: CSASWGYGNEAFF. In DNA, the CDR3 is TGCAGTGCTAGTTGGGGGTACGGGAACGAAGCTTTCTTT.

This clonotype was counted between two and nine times. The chain uses TRBV20-1 and TRBJ1-2, with a weak D call TRBD1 (5 bases). The V end was cut by 5 bases, the J end by 6 bases, with 7 bases between. This CDR3 spans 10 amino acids. Germline CDR1 and CDR2: DFQATT and SNEGSKA (reference sequence). CDR3 in DNA: TGCAGTGCTTTCAGGGATGGCTACACCTTC. Translated, it gives CSAFRDGYTF.

This clonotype was counted only a few times. The chain combines TRBV29-1 with TRBJ2-7; no reliable D call. The CDR3 has 11 amino acids. V shed 3 bases and J shed 7 bases, with 10 bases lying between them. Germline values: CDR1 SQVTM, CDR2 ANQGSEA. The CDR3, as DNA: TGCAGCGTTGATCGCGGCGAAGAGCAGTACTTC. Its protein is CSVDRGEEQYF.

This clonotype was counted many times. The V and J genes are TRBV7-9 and TRBJ1-4, with 10 bases lining up with TRBD1. Unmatched junction bases numbered 9, after V lost 3 bases and J lost 8 bases. The CDR3 loop spans 16 amino acids. Germline V gives CDR1 SEHNR, CDR2 FQNEAQ (reference sequence). This CDR3 is CASSFQTGTGVEKLFF. CDR3 sequence (DNA): TGTGCCAGCAGCTTTCAGACCGGGACAGGGGTCGAAAAACTGTTTTTT.

The rearrangement links TRBV19 to TRBJ2-2; D is possibly TRBD1 (5 bases). This CDR3 has 14 amino acids. V gave up 7 bases and J gave up 3 bases, with 12 bases separating them. Per the germline V gene, CDR1 is LNHDA and CDR2 is SQIVND (reference sequence). The CDR3 DNA reads as TGTGCCAGTAAGAAGGGGCTTGACACCGGGGAGCTGTTTTTT. Translating gives CASKKGLDTGELFF. Full variable domain (rest looked up from reference TRBV19 and TRBJ2-2): DGGITQSPKYLFRKEGQNVTLSCEQNLNHDAMYWYRQDPGQGLRLIYYSQIVNDFQKGDIAEGYSVSREKKESFPLTVTSAQKNPTAFYLCASKKGLDTGELFFGEGSRLTVL.

This clonotype was seen only a few times. V usage is TRBV20-1 and J usage is TRBJ2-7, with D unclear. This CDR3 comprises 12 residues. Trimming pared 2 bases from V and 3 bases from J, leaving 8 bases between. Germline CDR1 reads DFQATT; CDR2 reads SNEGSKA (reference sequence). The CDR3 loop reads CSARLDGYEQYF. Written as DNA, the CDR3 is TGCAGTGCTAGACTGGACGGCTACGAGCAGTACTTC.

The CDR3 here is CSAWSRAGEDTQYF. The CDR3 DNA reads TGCAGTGCTTGGTCTAGGGCCGGGGAAGATACGCAGTATTTT. The chain couples TRBV20-1 to TRBJ2-3; tentative D call: TRBD2 (5 bases). Germline CDR1 DFQATT, CDR2 SNEGSKA (reference sequence). The CDR3 length is 14 residues. The V and J ends lost 5 bases and 5 bases respectively, with 17 bases between them.

The rearrangement joins TRBV20-1 to TRBJ1-3; D unresolved. This CDR3 has 14 amino acids. Trimming stripped 0 bases from V and 3 bases from J, with 9 bases between. Germline V gene sequence: CDR1 DFQATT, CDR2 SNEGSKA (reference sequence). CDR3 DNA sequence: TGCAGTGCTAGAGAAACTACGGGTGGAAACACCATATATTTT. Its protein product is CSARETTGGNTIYF.

This clonotype was recorded a few times. The chain is built from TRBV6-5 and TRBJ2-1, with a tentative D call TRBD1 (5 bases). V lost 3 bases and J 9 bases, leaving 12 bases between the germline ends. The CDR3 is made up of 13 amino acids. Germline V gene lookup returns CDR1 MNHEY and CDR2 SVGAGI. The chain's CDR3 is CASSYVGQGEQFF. The CDR3 DNA sequence: TGTGCCAGCAGTTATGTGGGTCAGGGTGAGCAGTTCTTC.